The sequence of this T cell receptor beta chain was determined in a study of cytomegalovirus exposure and HLA in healthy donors. Study-level points and caveats: Confirmation was obtained in vitro that three CMV-associated chains are specific for CMV antigens. A later analysis linked a missense DCLRE1C variant to TCR beta V- and J-gene trimming.

This clone appeared a single time. Its specificity is not known. This PCR relied on a set of 60 Vbeta primers and 13 Jbeta primers. The table came from immunoSEQ multiplex PCR; TCRdb's copy has only in-frame clones and leaves some out. The sample records 100,000 to 150,000 clones, roughly 80% being singletons. CDR3 size: 13 residues. Germline CDR1 reads GTSNPN; CDR2 reads SVGIG (reference sequence). The ends were cut back, 5 bases at V and 7 bases at J, with 18 bases in the middle. The sample comprised PBMCs. This TCR derives from a male donor in good health and CMV-seronegative. The chain recombines TRBV30 with TRBJ2-7; D might be TRBD1 (7 bases). CDR3 coding DNA: TGTGCCTGGGGAGGGGGCCGGGGGAGGGAGCAGTACTTC. This codes for CAWGGGRGREQYF.